This T cell receptor beta chain came from a study of blood T cells in healthy people across ages (dated by TCRdb to between 2015 and 2017). General notes on the study: In model experiments, template switching captured about one uniquely barcoded TCR beta cDNA molecule for every two T cells. Age-related changes in TCR beta repertoire diversity were measured in the study by deep sequencing normalized with unique cDNA molecular identifiers. The donors were split into four age groups: young (average 16 years), middle-aged (roughly 40), aged (around 67) and long-lived (roughly 77). Donors of different ages were randomly distributed across sequencing lanes to avoid experimental bias. The study analyzed two additional independent replicas of 1 million unique cDNA reads from the same blood draw for two donors, one aged 18 to 30 and one aged 80 or older. Summary of the overall study and its limitations: Observed TCR beta diversity correlated strongly with the percentage of naive T cells measured by flow cytometry. Estimates of total diversity based on one million sequenced T cells were considered lower bounds and underestimates. As age increased, observed TCR beta diversity per million T cells dropped in a roughly linear way, and a significant reduction was already evident by age roughly 36. Compared with the aged group, more naive CD4+ T cells, fewer expanded clones and increased TCR diversity were shown by the long-lived group, suggesting age selection. Because the CMV infection status of the donors was unknown, age-related changes in expanded clonotypes may potentially have been confounded. Conclusive comparison of naive and antigen-experienced compartments was prevented by the profiling of bulk unsorted PBMCs.

This clonotype turned up a few times. Its recognized antigen is unknown. No much larger clone is present one base from it, and per-base qualities are unavailable. The junction carries 14 bases between V and J, which are trimmed by 9 bases and 4 bases respectively. Including the terminal cysteine and phenylalanine, the CDR3 comprises 12 residues. The sequence is cut down to CDR3 DNA, 36 bases in frame from base 1. Taken from the germline V gene, the CDR1 and CDR2 loops are SGHRS and YFSETQ. The donors were roughly 39 Caucasian individuals from Russia, aged roughly 6 to 100 years, who were systemically healthy. Roughly 9.5 milliliters of peripheral blood were drawn from each donor into EDTA-treated Vacutainer tubes. PBMCs were isolated by Ficoll-Paque density-gradient centrifugation, with at least 6 million obtained per sample. Trizol reagent was used to extract total RNA from the PBMCs, yielding at least 6 micrograms per sample. For every donor, an aliquot of PBMCs went through flow cytometry to measure the percentages of naive CD45RAhigh/CD27high T cells.

Library preparation employed 5' RACE. The instrument was an Illumina HiSeq 2500. A second roughly 6 to 12 cycle PCR used a sample-barcoded 5' primer and a J-beta primer mix. A template-switch 5' adaptor carrying 12 random nucleotides introduced a unique molecular identifier onto each TCR beta cDNA molecule. Each sample yielded at least 2.5 million CDR3-containing paired-end reads. The Mint cDNA synthesis kit, primed by a TRBC-specific oligonucleotide, was used to synthesize first-strand cDNA from all RNA. Following uracil-DNA glycosylase treatment, a first 18-cycle PCR with universal primers M1SS and BC2_uni_R was performed on all cDNA. In the original analysis: For normalization, 1 million high-quality reads were randomly selected from each sample, with every read carrying a distinct molecular identifier. Reads sharing molecular identifiers were discarded rather than binned into consensus sequences. MiTCR, with a Q25 quality threshold and the strictest error-elimination algorithm, was used for CDR3 identification, clonotype clustering and error correction. Lower-bound total TCR beta diversity was estimated with a nonparametric unseen species model using Euler transformation. The public reads were quality trimmed at Q25 with fastp and then assembled into clones with MiXCR by TCRdb, keeping productive beta chains. Duplicate CDR3 protein sequences are folded into a single record with the most common DNA and genes. TCRdb assigned the V and J calls; the authors' analysis was not used. For this sample there are about 1.5 million distinct CDR3 sequences; 35% to 45% appear just once. The ten largest clones capture under 5% of the sample.

This chain is built from TRBV5-1 and TRBJ2-7, and TRBD2 may be the D gene, going by 6 matching bases. Sequenced: blood. The sequence came from a young woman in good health. The sequenced DNA: TGCGCCAACCGGGACTGGGATTACGAGCAGTACTTC. It translates to CANRDWDYEQYF.